This T cell receptor beta chain was sequenced during a study of blood T cell repertoires in COVID-19. At the level of the study: The origin of the acute and convalescent COVID-19 samples was the United States, Italy and Spain.

This clone was recorded once. Authors' analysis steps: Estimation of nucleated cell counts was performed using reference gene primer amplification. The protocol was immunoSEQ multiplex PCR, while the TCRdb copy is restricted to in-frame clones and leaves out a portion. Clone size and the V and J calls come from that table; the DNA yielded D and trimming. This table holds 250,000 to 350,000 clones, 80% to 90% found once. Between the trimmed V and J ends, which lost 0 bases and 7 bases, there was a span of 12 bases. Germline assignment: CDR1 GTSNPN and CDR2 SVGIG (reference sequence). The CDR3 runs to 13 residues.

The V call is TRBV30, the J call TRBJ1-1, with D possibly being TRBD1 (5 bases). The sample taken for sequencing was peripheral blood. The TCR sequence derives from a woman aged 25-40 years with active or convalescent COVID-19. The CDR3 loop reads CAWSVLWGSEAFF. The CDR3 region has the DNA TGTGCCTGGAGTGTACTCTGGGGCAGTGAAGCTTTCTTT.